This TCR beta chain emerged from a study of blood T cell repertoires in COVID-19. The method was immunoSEQ multiplex PCR; TCRdb's version includes in-frame clones alone and lacks a portion of them. The data show around 76,000 clones, 83% seen once. V shed 5 bases and J 4 bases; nucleotides not matched to a gene: 6. Per the germline V gene, CDR1 is SGHTA and CDR2 is FQGNSA. The CDR3 sequence is 15 residues long. This chain links TRBV7-2 with TRBJ2-5, with 11 bases that match TRBD2. The sequenced sample was peripheral blood. This clonotype was sampled from a man aged 25 to 40 with COVID-19, enrolled during active disease. The CDR3 nucleotides read TGTGCCAGCAGCCTTACTAGCGGGAGCCCAGAGACCCAGTACTTC. The encoded protein is CASSLTSGSPETQYF.